This T cell receptor beta chain is drawn from a study of blood T cell repertoires in COVID-19. Turning to the study itself: The cDNA or gDNA used as material had been derived from T cells, B-cell-depleted T cells, or PBMCs.

Libraries were prepared by immunoSEQ multiplex PCR; TCRdb keeps only in-frame clonotypes and omits some of them. The sample carries some 110,000 clones, roughly 76% recorded once. The V gene end was trimmed by 0 bases and the J gene end by 8 bases; junction bases not matched to a gene: 12. The CDR3 covers 19 residues. Germline values: CDR1 SEHNR, CDR2 FQNEAQ (reference sequence). Source material: peripheral blood. The sequence came from an older woman with acute or convalescent COVID-19. The rearrangement uses TRBV7-9 and TRBJ2-1; 14 bases line up with TRBD2. CDR3 protein: CASSLAGTSGSFVPHEQFF. In DNA, the CDR3 is TGTGCCAGCAGCTTAGCGGGGACTAGCGGGAGTTTCGTTCCACATGAGCAGTTCTTC.